This T cell receptor (beta chain) was recovered during a study of T cell changes during pregnancy in multiple sclerosis. Germline V lookup: CDR1 SGHTA, CDR2 FQGNSA. The CDR3 is 15 residues long. V lost 5 bases, J lost 7 bases, and 10 bases stayed unmatched. The repertoire was sequenced with immunoSEQ multiplex PCR; TCRdb's copy has only in-frame clones and lacks some. Among around 42,000 clones, around 93% were seen once, and the ten largest hold about 0.73%. The chain employs TRBV7-2 and TRBJ2-7, with 11 bases aligning to TRBD2. This receptor was taken from a female donor with multiple sclerosis, enrolled in a pregnancy study. Sample: CD4+ T cells from peripheral blood mononuclear cells, taken before pregnancy. This CDR3 is CASSRSLAGAGEQYF. The CDR3 DNA is TGTGCCAGCAGCCGGTCACTAGCGGGGGCGGGTGAGCAGTACTTC.